This entry is about one T cell receptor (beta chain). V lost 2 bases to trimming and J lost 0 bases; unmatched junction nucleotides: 6. Germline loops: CDR1 SGHAT, CDR2 FQNNGV. This CDR3 contains 17 residues. This record belongs to a study of blood T cell repertoires in COVID-19. For the study at large: Samples representing acute and convalescent COVID-19 were sourced from the United States, Italy and Spain. The cDNA or gDNA used as material had been derived from T cells, B-cell-depleted T cells, or PBMCs.

Profiling relied on immunoSEQ multiplex PCR, and the TCRdb table lists in-frame clones only, not all of them. The sample lists roughly 60,000 clones, approximately 83% seen once, with 9.5% to 13% in the top ten. The rearrangement links TRBV11-2 to TRBJ2-3; 9 bases line up with TRBD2. The sample was peripheral blood. The sequence was obtained from a man aged 25-40 years with COVID-19, enrolled during active disease. This CDR3 is CASSLRSSGTSTDTQYF. In DNA form, the CDR3 reads TGTGCCAGCAGCTTAAGGTCTAGCGGGACTAGCACAGATACGCAGTATTTT.